These T cell receptor beta chains were read from a single sample in a study of OX40 agonist ivuxolimab in advanced cancers. Measured with immunoSEQ multiplex PCR; TCRdb has only the in-frame clones, and not every one. The sample consists of more than 70,000 clones, about 90% of them appearing once. The sample here was CD4+ or CD8+ T cells sorted from blood, taken in a trial of the OX40 agonist ivuxolimab. These receptor sequences come from an adult with an advanced solid tumor such as melanoma, head and neck, liver or kidney cancer. CDR3s include the opening cysteine and the closing phenylalanine or tryptophan. Fields, in order: V gene, CDR3 protein.

TRBV29-1,CSAGEEKLFF
TRBV5-4,CASSFMGSGETQYF
TRBV6-4,CASSDPPDRDRSANKKLFF
TRBV28,CATYRSGNTIYF
TRBV11-3,CASSLGRFGDPAGELFF
TRBV5-1,CASSQESEQYF
TRBV18,CASSEGTGSYEQYF
TRBV9,CASSVGASPLHF
TRBV27,CASRRQGGTEAFF
TRBV27,CASSSTWANEGHTEAFF